The sequence of this T cell receptor beta chain was determined in a study of control samples from healthy donors and cancer patients. V lost 0 bases and J 0 bases, leaving 10 bases between the germline ends. Looked up from germline, CDR1 is SGHRS and CDR2 is YFSETQ. The CDR3 has 17 amino acids. The method was immunoSEQ multiplex PCR; TCRdb's version includes in-frame clones alone and lacks a portion of them. The data show 70,000 to 75,000 clones, with under 90% seen just once and 15% to 20% held by the top ten. This clonotype originated in a man aged 55 to 70 with lung cancer. Sequencing used PBMCs. The chain couples TRBV5-1 to TRBJ2-6; D might be TRBD1 (6 bases). CDR3 in DNA: TGCGCCAGCAGCTTGGAGGGACACATCTCTGGGGCCAACGTCCTGACTTTC. Its translation: CASSLEGHISGANVLTF.